This T cell receptor beta chain was sequenced in a study of shared clonotypes between healthy human individuals. Study in general: Researchers assigned three CD4 naive, three CD4 memory, two CD8 naive and one CD8 memory plate to each donor.

In the sorted-subset replicate PCRs, approximately 200 ng DNA, roughly 29,000 T cell genomes, was used. TCRdb keeps only in-frame clones here, not all; method: immunoSEQ multiplex PCR. The sample contains roughly 2,000,000 clones, approximately 94% of which appear only once. Germline V CDR1 and CDR2: SGDLS, YYNGEE. The CDR3 runs 15 residues. V was shortened by 0 bases and J by 4 bases, with 10 bases between the two germline ends. This clone was found once. The naive CD8 subset, CD45RO-negative cells positively selected for CCR7, excluded terminally differentiated effector memory CD45RA+ cells. Source material: naive CD8+ T cells sorted from blood. V and J are TRBV9 and TRBJ1-4, with D perhaps TRBD1 (5 bases). The receptor's source is a man aged 18 to 29 in good health. CDR3: CASSVVAGLNEKLFF. The CDR3 DNA follows: TGTGCCAGCAGCGTAGTCGCGGGGCTTAATGAAAAACTGTTTTTT.